The clone carrying this TCR beta chain was counted between two and nine times. Trimming removed 1 base from V and 2 bases from J, with 17 bases in between. The CDR3 extends over 16 amino acids. CDR1 DFQATT and CDR2 SNEGSKA come from the germline V gene (reference sequence). Together with a sample-barcoded 5' primer, a J-beta primer mix was included in a second PCR lasting roughly 6 to 12 cycles. TCRdb re-analysed the 5' RACE reads in MiXCR, keeping a single row per CDR3 protein. The data hold 1.8 million or so distinct CDR3 sequences, with 35% to 50% observed a single time. The record originates from a study of blood T cells in healthy people across ages. With each sample, at least 5 micrograms of total RNA were extracted.

The sequenced sample was blood. This receptor was identified in a human donor in good health. V gene TRBV20-1 combines with J gene TRBJ1-2, with D tentatively TRBD1 (5 bases). This chain's CDR3 is CSARGQGFGTNYGYTF. As DNA, the CDR3 is TGCAGTGCTAGAGGTCAGGGTTTCGGCACGAACTATGGCTACACCTTC.